This TCR beta chain was recorded in a study of OX40 agonist ivuxolimab in advanced cancers. Some clones are missing from TCRdb's copy, which holds only in-frame ones; the method was immunoSEQ multiplex PCR. The table includes more than 85,000 clones, over 75% detected once. Per germline, CDR1 KGHSY and CDR2 FQNENV. V shed 6 bases and J shed 0 bases, with 11 bases lying between them. This CDR3 has 15 residues. The specimen comprised CD4+ or CD8+ T cells sorted from blood, sampled in a trial of the OX40 agonist ivuxolimab. The chain is built from TRBV16 and TRBJ1-4; tentatively, D is TRBD1 (5 bases). The receptor was derived from an adult with an advanced solid tumor such as melanoma, head and neck, liver or kidney cancer. The CDR3: CASRATAATNEKLFF. CDR3 DNA sequence: TGTGCCAGCAGGGCGACAGCTGCAACTAATGAAAAACTGTTTTTT.